This T cell receptor (beta chain) was sequenced for a study of blood T cell repertoires in COVID-19 (dated by TCRdb to 2020 to 2021). Background for the entire study: Samples covering the acute and convalescent phases of COVID-19 were provided by collaborators in the United States, Italy and Spain. The prospective study material was composed of cDNA or gDNA derived from T cells, B-cell-depleted T cells, or PBMCs. Subjects who had been exposed to COVID-19, were actively infected with it, or had recovered from it provided the deeply sampled blood TCRbeta repertoires that made up the dataset. A freely available public database, intended as a resource for researchers studying the immune response to SARS-CoV-2, is where the repertoires were released. The samples were drawn from the first 160 participants of the ongoing ImmuneRACE study and from 950 to 1,500 subjects provided by 6 global collaborators. The sample metadata nearly always contained a de-identified subject ID, COVID-19 status, age in years and sex. Where available, HLA class I and class II types were taken from metadata supplied by the sample provider and were not determined by assay-based typing. Here is what the overall study found, with its caveats: How much clinical and demographic metadata was included differed by source and by participant, and the metadata was provided uncurated.

After removal of 5 bases from V and 0 bases from J, the junction retains 7 bases not matched to a gene. Reading from cysteine to phenylalanine, the CDR3 counts 17 amino acids. The kept DNA is CDR3 alone, 51 bases in frame from the first base. CDR1 is given as SEHNR and CDR2 as FQNEAQ, both from the germline V gene (reference sequence). The immunoSEQ Assay, a bias-controlled multiplex PCR, was used to amplify TCRbeta CDR3 regions from genomic DNA. Processing in the source paper ran as follows. The number of nucleated cells in each sample was estimated by amplification of reference gene primers within the assay. Sequence reads were collapsed and filtered to measure the absolute abundance of every unique TCRbeta CDR3 rearrangement. For each sample, productive Simpson clonality was calculated as the square root of Simpson's diversity index over productive rearrangements. In TCRdb, the immuneACCESS table is reduced to in-frame sequences with V and J assigned. These tables do not hold every clone; where another copy was compared, an unresolved V gene accounts for under half, and the others remain unexplained. Clone size and V and J calls were adopted from that table, with D and trimming inferred from the DNA. Across this sample there are under 85,000 clones, with approximately 85% seen only once. The leading ten clones occupy approximately 5.5% of the sample.

Concerning this clone itself: Its antigen is not yet known. No clone much larger than this one lies a single base away; base qualities are absent.

Collaborating institutions collected whole blood in K2EDTA tubes following their own protocols. For TCRbeta analysis, collaborator samples were shipped as frozen whole blood, as isolated PBMCs, or as DNA extracted from either sample type. This receptor was identified in an elderly man with acute or convalescent COVID-19. The sample consisted of peripheral blood. The sequence is built from TRBV7-9 and TRBJ2-3; 11 central bases correspond to TRBD2. The base sequence is TGTGCCAGCAGCACAAGGGGACTAGCGGCTAGCACAGATACGCAGTATTTT. Its protein product is CASSTRGLAASTDTQYF.